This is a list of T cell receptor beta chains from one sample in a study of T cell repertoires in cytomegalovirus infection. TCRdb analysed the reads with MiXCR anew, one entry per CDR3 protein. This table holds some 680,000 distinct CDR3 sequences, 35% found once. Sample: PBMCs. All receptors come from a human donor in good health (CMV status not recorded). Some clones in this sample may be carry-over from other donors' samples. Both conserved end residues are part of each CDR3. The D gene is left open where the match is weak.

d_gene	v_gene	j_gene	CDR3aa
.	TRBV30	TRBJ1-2	CAWRAGEGPLGYTF
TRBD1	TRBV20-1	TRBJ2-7	CSAGQGNFYEQYF
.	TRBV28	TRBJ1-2	CASIGAYGYTF
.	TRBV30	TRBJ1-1	CAWRIYGGANTEAFF
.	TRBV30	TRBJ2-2	CASTGTPTGELFF
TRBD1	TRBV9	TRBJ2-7	CASSAPGGKDEQYF
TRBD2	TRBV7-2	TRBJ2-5	CASTPSGGALETQYF
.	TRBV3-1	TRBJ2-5	CASSQFGGPQETQYF
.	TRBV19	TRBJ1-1	CASSIFSAGRVTEAFF
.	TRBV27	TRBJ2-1	CASRRALIYNEQFF
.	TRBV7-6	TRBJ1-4	CASSAQPWAGTNEKLFF
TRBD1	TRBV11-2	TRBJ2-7	CASSLDWDRGYEQYF
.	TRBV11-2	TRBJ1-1	CASSRLGAFF
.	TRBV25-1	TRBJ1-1	CASSEDPRGGEAFF
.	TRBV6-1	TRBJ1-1	CASSVKGIGNTEAFF
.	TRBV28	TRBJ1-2	CASSLGMTYGYTF
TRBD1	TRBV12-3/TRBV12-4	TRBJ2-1	CASSLIRPGQGSHEQFF
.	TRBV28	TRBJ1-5	CASSSSPGSNQPQHF
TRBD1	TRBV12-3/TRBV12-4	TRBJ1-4	CASSGDSANEKLFF
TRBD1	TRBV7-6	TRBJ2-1	CASSEAGTALTQQFF
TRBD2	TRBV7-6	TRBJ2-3	CASSTPSSGSPLGTDTQYF
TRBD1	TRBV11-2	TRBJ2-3	CASSLEGQGARRGTQYF
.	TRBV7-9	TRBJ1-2	CASSSPDSPANYGYTF
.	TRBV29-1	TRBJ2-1	CSGARGNEQFF
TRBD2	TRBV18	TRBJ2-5	CASSPKQRGLSQETQYF
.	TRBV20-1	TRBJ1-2	CSARDSGIYGYTF
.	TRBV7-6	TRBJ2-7	CASSLGSGPDSYEQYF
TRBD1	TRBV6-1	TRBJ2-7	CASITGTGGVYEQYF
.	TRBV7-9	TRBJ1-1	CASRFAGRDTEDFF
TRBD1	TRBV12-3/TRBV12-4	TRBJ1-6	CASSPARQGSAPLHF
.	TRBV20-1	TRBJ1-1	CSSSKRGGVWTEDFF
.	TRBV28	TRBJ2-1	CASSRLSGASFLYNEQFF
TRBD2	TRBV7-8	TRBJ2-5	CASRQRVAGGETQYF
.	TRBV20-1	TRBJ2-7	CSARQWDSGEQYF
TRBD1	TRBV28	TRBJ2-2	CASSLWTGTGELFF
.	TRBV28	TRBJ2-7	CASGSSYEQYF
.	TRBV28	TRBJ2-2	CASKSGELFF
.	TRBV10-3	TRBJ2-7	CAISESEARLSYEQYF
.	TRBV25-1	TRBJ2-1	CASRVPGGNEQFF
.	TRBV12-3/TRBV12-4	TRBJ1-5	CASSLEGFGGNQPQHF
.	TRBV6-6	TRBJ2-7	CASSYSTGFLSEQYF
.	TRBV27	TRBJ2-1	CASSYSTTGLFSNEQFF
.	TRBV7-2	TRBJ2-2	CASSPGGSGELFF
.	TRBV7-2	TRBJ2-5	CASSFPQVPRETQYF
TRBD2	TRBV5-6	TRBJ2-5	CASSFPSGGPQETQYF
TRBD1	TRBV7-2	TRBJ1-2	CASSLVTGDRYGYTF
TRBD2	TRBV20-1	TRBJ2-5	CSHPGGRETQYF
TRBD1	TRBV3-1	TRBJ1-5	CASSQQTGGNQPQHF
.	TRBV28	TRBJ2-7	CDSSPRGEQYF
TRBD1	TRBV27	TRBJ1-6	CASSTGQGSNSPLHF
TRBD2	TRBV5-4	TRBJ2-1	CASSGLAGGDNEQFF
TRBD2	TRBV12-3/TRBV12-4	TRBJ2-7	CASSRLAGNYEQYF
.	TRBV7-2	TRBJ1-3	CASSLRLAGNTIYF
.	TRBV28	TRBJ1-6	CASSLDQSNSPLHF
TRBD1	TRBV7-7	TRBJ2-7	CASSPRDRQNYEQYF
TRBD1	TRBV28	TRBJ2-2	CASRPGTGVFTGELFF
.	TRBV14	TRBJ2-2	CASSQSGGSGELFF
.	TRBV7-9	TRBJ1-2	CASSSTGGGSYGYTF
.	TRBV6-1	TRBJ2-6	CASMVFWANVLTF
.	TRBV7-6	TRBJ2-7	CASSPESSAYEQYF